Below, 32 T cell receptor beta chains from the same sample are listed, as sequenced in a study of tumor and adjacent non-tumor tissue in lung cancer. The library came from three nested PCR rounds adapted from ARM-PCR protocols. TCRdb redid the calling of the multiplex PCR reads with MiXCR, one entry per CDR3 protein. Found here are over 100,000 distinct CDR3 sequences, more than 60% of them singletons; the top ten hold 37%. RNA was extracted from bulk tissue without any cell sorting. Sequencing used lung tumor tissue. The source is a woman in her sixties with non-small cell lung cancer.

Of note for this clonotype: Without the conserved terminal phenylalanine or tryptophan, this CDR3 likely stems from a read error. V usage is TRBV4-3 and J usage is TRBJ2-1; TRBD2 matches at 12 bases. From germline, CDR1 is LGHNA and CDR2 YSLEER. CDR3 size: 16 residues. Trimming took 1 base from V and 8 from J; bases not matched to a gene: 6. The CDR3 loop is CASSQGTSGIYDEQFL. The DNA for the CDR3 is TGCGCCAGCAGCCAAGGGACTAGCGGGATTTACGATGAGCAGTTCCTC.

About this clonotype itself: At one end the junction does not follow the germline gene, possibly because of a read error. The V and J genes are TRBV4-3 and TRBJ2-2, with D possibly being TRBD2 (6 bases). Germline-derived CDR1 and CDR2 are LGHNA and YSLEER. This CDR3 region has 18 residues. The CDR3 nucleotides are TGCGCCAGCAGCTCCCGGGTGCACGGGGAACGCGGCACCGGGGGGCTGTTTTTT. It yields the protein CASSSRVHGERGTGGLFF.

As concerns this clonotype: At one end the junction does not follow the germline gene, possibly because of a read error. The CDR3 DNA reads TGTGCCAGCAACTTAGAGTACGGGAACACCGGGGAGCTGTTTTTT. Translating gives CASNLEYGNTGELFF. The chain has TRBV11-2 and TRBJ2-2, with D hard to call. The germline V gene has CDR1 SGHAT and CDR2 FQNNGV. The CDR3 runs to 15 residues.

The chain carries TRBV29-1 and TRBJ1-1; D gene uncertain. CDR1 is SQVTM, CDR2 ANQGSEA, per germline. The CDR3 contains 16 residues. Here the CDR3 DNA reads TGCAACCCTGGGATGATAGGCAGAAATGGGCGTACTGAAGCTTTCTTT. It is translated as CNPGMIGRNGRTEAFF.

This clonotype was seen once. At one of its ends the junction is not consistent with the germline gene, which may arise from a read error. The chain is built from TRBV11-3 and TRBJ2-2, with 10 bases fitting TRBD1. The CDR3 length is 15 residues. CDR1 SGHNT and CDR2 YENEEA come from the germline V gene. CDR3 sequence: CASSPGTGVNGELFF. CDR3 DNA sequence: TGTGCCAGCAGCCCCGGGACAGGGGTCAATGGGGAGTTGTTTTTT.

In the case of this clonotype: At one end, the junction sequence differs from germline, possibly due to a read error. The rearrangement uses TRBV6-2 or TRBV6-3 and TRBJ2-7; D unresolved. CDR3 length: 14 amino acids. Germline V gene lookup returns CDR1 MNHEY and CDR2 SVGEGT. As DNA, the CDR3 is TGTACCAGCAGTTACTCCGACGGAACCTACGAGCAGTACTTC. This gives the protein CTSSYSDGTYEQYF.

As regards this clonotype: A junction end diverges from the germline sequence, so it may reflect a read error. The chain links TRBV20-1 to TRBJ2-1, with 15 positions matching TRBD2. Germline CDR1 DFQATT, CDR2 SNEGSKA (reference sequence). The length of the CDR3 is 16 residues. As DNA, the CDR3 is TGCAGTGCACAGCCGGGACTAGCGGGAGGATACGATGAGCACTTCTTC. The encoded protein is CSAQPGLAGGYDEHFF.

Details on this clonotype: Germline and junction disagree at one end, which may indicate a read error. This chain joins TRBV6-2 or TRBV6-3 and TRBJ2-1; the match to TRBD1 covers 8 bases. The CDR3 sequence is 15 residues long. Germline V gene sequence: CDR1 MNHEY, CDR2 SVGEGT. DNA of the CDR3: TGTGCCAGCACTTACGGACAGGGCGCCTACAATGGGCAGTTCTTC. Translating gives CASTYGQGAYNGQFF.

As to this clonotype: Compared with germline, one end of the junction differs, possibly owing to a read error. The rearrangement uses TRBV11-2 and TRBJ2-2, with D possibly matching TRBD2 (5 bases). Germline lookup yields CDR1 SGHAT and CDR2 FQNNGV. This CDR3 has 16 residues. CDR3 region: CASSIVLATQTGELLF. CDR3 DNA sequence: TGTGCCAGCAGCATAGTATTGGCGACACAAACCGGGGAGCTGCTTTTT.

A remark on this clonotype: Germline is not matched at one junction end, which may reflect a read error. This sequence joins TRBV28 and TRBJ2-7, with 7 nucleotides matching TRBD1. Germline V gene sequence: CDR1 MDHEN, CDR2 SYDVKM. This CDR3 has 15 amino acids. CDR3 residues: CASGLHLAGGYEQYF. The CDR3 region has the DNA TGTGCCAGCGGTTTACACTTGGCAGGGGGTTACGAGCAGTACTTC.

A word on this clonotype: Sequence at one end of the junction differs from germline and may be a read error. The chain carries TRBV11-1 and TRBJ2-2, with TRBD2 identical over 12 bases. The germline V gene has CDR1 SGHAT and CDR2 FQDESV (reference sequence). The CDR3 length is 17 residues. This CDR3 reads CASSSRLAGESTEEPFF. The CDR3 bases are TGTGCCAGCAGCTCGCGACTAGCGGGAGAATCCACCGAGGAGCCGTTTTTT.

With regard to this clonotype: Germline is not matched at one junction end, which may reflect a read error. The chain combines TRBV11-2 with TRBJ2-1; D is uncertain. The CDR3 is made up of 13 amino acids. Germline assignment: CDR1 SGHAT and CDR2 FQNNGV. This CDR3 is CVSRLDRLGEQFF. CDR3 DNA: TGCGTCAGCAGATTAGATCGTTTGGGTGAGCAGTTCTTC.

This clonotype showed up many times. This chain joins TRBV6-2 or TRBV6-3 and TRBJ1-6; D gene uncertain. CDR1 is MNHEY, CDR2 SVGEGT, per germline. V lost 6 bases, J lost 14 bases, and 11 bases lay in between. CDR3 length equals 11 residues. The CDR3 protein is CASRGFEALHF. In nucleotides, the CDR3 is TGTGCCAGCAGGGGGTTCGAGGCCCTCCACTTT.

Worth noting for this clonotype: A much larger clone is a single base away; this may be a read error. No conserved phenylalanine or tryptophan ends this CDR3, so it is likely a read error. The V call is TRBV6-2 or TRBV6-3, the J call TRBJ2-5, with TRBD1 matching 10 bases. Germline V gene sequence: CDR1 MNHEY, CDR2 SVGEGT. The CDR3 is 15 amino acids. J was trimmed by 5 bases and V by 0 bases; bases with no gene match: 3. The CDR3: CASSYSRGQGETQYI. The CDR3 DNA reads as TGTGCCAGCAGTTACTCGAGGGGACAGGGGGAGACCCAGTACATC.

To note about this clonotype: An end of the junction differs from the germline gene, which may be a read error. The chain carries TRBV11-1 and TRBJ1-6; unclear D gene. In germline, CDR1 is SGHAT, CDR2 FQDESV (reference sequence). CDR3 length equals 13 residues. This chain's CDR3 is CASSFVAASPFHF. The CDR3 DNA sequence: TGTGCCAGCAGCTTTGTGGCAGCATCACCCTTCCACTTT. Drawing the rest from reference TRBV11-1 and TRBJ1-6, the complete variable domain is EAEVAQSPRYKITEKSQAVAFWCDPISGHATLYWYRQILGQGPELLVQFQDESVVDDSQLPKDRFSAERLKGVDSTLKIQPAELGDSAMYLCASSFVAASPFHFGNGTRLTVT.

This chain joins TRBV5-5 and TRBJ2-3; possibly TRBD1 or TRBD2 for D (5 bases each). CDR1 and CDR2 (germline): SGHKS, YYEKEE (reference sequence). This CDR3 contains 14 residues. CDR3 region: CVSSLGPQWHTQYF. CDR3 nucleotides: TGTGTCAGTAGCTTGGGACCACAGTGGCATACGCAGTATTTT.

Notes on this clonotype: The germline gene is not matched at one end of the junction; a read error may be the cause. The V and J genes are TRBV11-2 and TRBJ2-7; D might be TRBD1 (5 bases). Germline CDR1 SGHAT, CDR2 FQNNGV. CDR3 length: 12 residues. CDR3 nucleotides: TGTACCAGCAGCATCGCAGGGTACGGGCAGTACTTC. Amino acids: CTSSIAGYGQYF. Looking up the rest from reference TRBV11-2 and TRBJ2-7 gives the full variable domain: EAGVAQSPRYKIIEKRQSVAFWCNPISGHATLYWYQQILGQGPKLLIQFQNNGVVDDSQLPKDRFSAERLKGVDSTLKIQPAKLEDSAVYLCTSSIAGYGQYFGPGTRLTVT.

The V gene is TRBV19, the J gene TRBJ1-1, with 11 bases that match TRBD1. CDR1 is LNHDA and CDR2 is SQIVND in the germline V gene (reference sequence). This CDR3 contains 14 residues. Trimming at V came to 4 bases and at J to 10 bases, leaving 8 bases not matched to a gene. CDR3 coding DNA: TGTGCCAGTAGTAGCCGGACAGGGGGCAGGCGAGCTTTCTTT. Its translation: CASSSRTGGRRAFF.

Worth noting for this clonotype: A read error may account for a junction end that differs from germline. The chain uses TRBV11-1 and TRBJ1-2, with unresolved D. From germline, CDR1 is SGHAT and CDR2 FQDESV (reference sequence). The CDR3 covers 14 residues. CDR3 loop: CVNSSEGPLYVYTF. For the CDR3, the DNA is TGTGTCAACAGCTCAGAGGGCCCGCTCTATGTCTACACCTTC.

Details on this clonotype: This may arise from a read error, as a much more abundant clone is one base away. The chain uses TRBV6-2 or TRBV6-3 and TRBJ1-5, with TRBD1 matching over 8 bases. Germline V gene sequence: CDR1 MNHEY, CDR2 SVGEGT. The V and J ends lost 10 bases and 7 bases, in that order; junction bases with no gene match: 12. The CDR3 extends over 14 amino acids. The CDR3 nucleotides read TGTGCCATCAGGAGGCAGGACAGGGACCAGCCCCAGCATTTT. It is translated as CAIRRQDRDQPQHF.

As regards this clonotype: A junction boundary mismatches the germline segment, possibly from a read error. The chain combines TRBV5-8 with TRBJ2-3; D gene uncertain. Germline V CDR1 and CDR2: SGHTS, YDEGEE. The length of the CDR3 is 12 residues. CDR3 sequence reads: CGSSLNTDTQYF. The CDR3 bases are TGTGGCAGCAGTCTTAATACAGATACGCAATATTTT.

Regarding this clonotype: The junction does not match germline at one end; this may be a read error. The chain joins TRBV6-2 or TRBV6-3 to TRBJ2-3, with D maybe TRBD2 (6 bases). The CDR3 is 15 residues long. Per the germline V gene, CDR1 is MNHEY and CDR2 is SVGEGT. This chain's CDR3 is CASSSGGEAPDTQFF. The CDR3 DNA reads TGTGCCAGCAGTTCGGGTGGGGAGGCCCCAGATACGCAGTTTTTT.

The chain has TRBV4-3 and TRBJ2-6; 7 bases line up with TRBD1. The V segment lost 11 bases and the J segment 0 bases; nucleotides outside the gene matches: 13. The CDR3 runs 17 residues. CDR1 LGHNA and CDR2 YSLEER come from the germline V gene. In nucleotides, the CDR3 is TGCGCCTGTAGCCGAGGACAGGAGAGCTCTGGGGCCAACGTCCTGACTTTC. It specifies CACSRGQESSGANVLTF.

A single count supports this clonotype. A clone one base away is much larger, so this may be a read error. V is TRBV29-1 and J is TRBJ2-7, with D perhaps TRBD1 (6 bases). Germline CDR1 SQVTM, CDR2 ANQGSEA. The ends were cut back, 6 bases at V and 2 bases at J, with 17 bases in the middle. CDR3 length: 14 amino acids. For the CDR3, the DNA is TGCAGCGTCCAAAGTGGGGGCGTAGCCTACGAGCAGTACTTC. It codes for CSVQSGGVAYEQYF.

About this clonotype: Since a much larger clone is just one base distant, this may be a read error. The chain recombines TRBV29-1 with TRBJ1-2, with D possibly TRBD1 on 5 matching bases. The CDR3 loop spans 14 amino acids. Germline CDR1 SQVTM, CDR2 ANQGSEA. The CDR3 sequence: CNVVLGGGTYGYTF. The DNA for the CDR3 is TGCAACGTCGTCCTCGGCGGGGGGACCTATGGCTACACCTTC. The whole variable domain, filled in from reference TRBV29-1 and TRBJ1-2, reads SAVISQKPSRDICQRGTSLTIQCQVDSQVTMMFWYRQQPGQSLTLIATANQGSEATYESGFVIDKFPISRPNLTFSTLTVSNMSPEDSSIYLCNVVLGGGTYGYTFGSGTRLTVV.

In its sample, this clonotype was seen many times. CDR3 bases: TGTGCCAGCAGGGAACCGGGACAGGAACATGGCTACACCTTC. It encodes CASREPGQEHGYTF. The V call is TRBV6-2 or TRBV6-3, the J call TRBJ1-2, with 8 bases lining up with TRBD1. Per germline, CDR1 MNHEY and CDR2 SVGEGT. The CDR3 totals 14 residues. The V gene end was trimmed by 6 bases and the J gene end by 6 bases; junction bases not matched to a gene: 9.

This clonotype was seen once. The chain is built from TRBV7-9 and TRBJ1-2, with TRBD1 as a possible D gene (5 bases). CDR1 is SEHNR, CDR2 FQNEAQ, per germline (reference sequence). V shed 11 bases and J shed 2 bases, with 18 bases lying between them. The length of the CDR3 is 14 residues. CDR3: CACNLKQGNYGYTF. CDR3 DNA: TGTGCCTGCAACTTAAAGCAGGGAAACTATGGCTACACCTTC.

This clonotype was seen a handful of times. The chain recombines TRBV10-3 with TRBJ2-1; D gene uncertain. V was shortened by 2 bases and J by 6 bases, with 11 bases between the two germline ends. This CDR3 has 14 residues. Germline values: CDR1 ENHRY, CDR2 SYGVKD. CDR3 in amino acids: CAISEPRLGNEQFF. Here the CDR3 DNA reads TGTGCCATCAGTGAGCCGAGGTTAGGCAATGAGCAGTTCTTC.

In its sample, this clonotype was seen once. This CDR3 is missing its conserved last phenylalanine or tryptophan, likely due to a read error. The CDR3: CASSQYRGTVETQYS. CDR3 coding DNA: TGCGCCAGTAGCCAATATCGCGGTACAGTGGAGACCCAGTACTCC. The chain joins TRBV4-1 to TRBJ2-5; D call uncertain. From germline, CDR1 is MGHRA and CDR2 YSYEKL. This CDR3 is built from 15 residues.

Points on this clonotype: The conserved phenylalanine or tryptophan is not found at the CDR3 terminus, so this likely reflects a read error. The DNA is left out, because the CDR3 cannot be placed on it with certainty; the CDR3 is given as TCRdb lists it. V usage is TRBV6-2 or TRBV6-3 and J usage is TRBJ2-7; TRBD2 is the table's D call, not checked against the DNA. A total of 12 residues make up the CDR3, ends included. Per germline, CDR1 MNHEY and CDR2 SVGEGT. The CDR3 loop is CASSAALYEEYY.

As for this clonotype: The conserved closing phenylalanine or tryptophan is absent in this CDR3, likely reflecting a read error. CDR3 in DNA: TGTGCCAGCACCATGACGAAGTCCTATAATACACTCCTCCACCTT. Translating it yields CASTMTKSYNTLLHL. This sequence joins TRBV6-2 or TRBV6-3 and TRBJ1-6; no reliable D call. Trimming stripped 7 bases from V and 15 bases from J, with 25 bases between. CDR1 is MNHEY and CDR2 is SVGEGT in the germline V gene. This CDR3 is 15 amino acids long.

The chain uses TRBV5-6 and TRBJ2-1, with 12 bases fitting TRBD2. Germline assignment: CDR1 SGHDT and CDR2 YYEEEE. The junction had 13 bases not matched to a gene; V was cut back by 6 bases and J by 6 bases. The CDR3 is made up of 17 amino acids. The CDR3 is CASNTKTSGSGGNEQFF. The DNA for the CDR3 is TGTGCCAGCAACACCAAGACTAGCGGGAGTGGGGGCAATGAGCAGTTCTTC.